Sequencing of this T cell receptor (beta chain) was carried out in a study of Tregs in tolerant kidney transplant recipients (dated by TCRdb to between 2018 and 2020). These receptors' targets are unknown. Receptors were amplified or captured by the immunoSEQ multiplex PCR assay. Imported from immuneACCESS, the table was reduced by TCRdb to in-frame sequences with V and J called. These copies leave out some clones; in studies compared against another copy, an unresolved V gene accounts for under half, and the cause of the remainder is not known. This sample is represented by about 4,200 clones; roughly 56% of them were singletons. The ten largest clonotypes hold roughly 4% of the sample. Sequenced input: CD8+ T cells from blood cultured with allogeneic cells. These receptor sequences come from a human donor in good health.

The rearrangement links TRBV27 to TRBJ2-1; 9 bases fit TRBD1. The CDR3 consists of 15 residues. Germline V lookup: CDR1 MNHEY, CDR2 SMNVEV (reference sequence). V was clipped by 3 bases and J by 0 bases; unmatched bases: 0. CDR3 loop: CASSLTGGSYNEQFF. The CDR3 DNA is TGTGCCAGCAGTTTGACAGGGGGCTCCTACAATGAGCAGTTCTTC.